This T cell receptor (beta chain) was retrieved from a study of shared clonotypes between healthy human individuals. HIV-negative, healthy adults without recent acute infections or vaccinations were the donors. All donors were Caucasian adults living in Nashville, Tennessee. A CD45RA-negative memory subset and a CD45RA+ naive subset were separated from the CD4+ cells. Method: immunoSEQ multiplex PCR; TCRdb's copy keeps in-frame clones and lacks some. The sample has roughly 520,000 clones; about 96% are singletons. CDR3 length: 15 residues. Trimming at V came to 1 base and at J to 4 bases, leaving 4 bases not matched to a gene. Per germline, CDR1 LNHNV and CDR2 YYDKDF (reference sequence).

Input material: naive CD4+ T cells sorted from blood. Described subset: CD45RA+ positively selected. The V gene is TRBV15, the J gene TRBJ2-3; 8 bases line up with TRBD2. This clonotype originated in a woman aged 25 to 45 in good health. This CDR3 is CATSRVSGGPDTQYF. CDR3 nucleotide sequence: TGTGCCACCAGCAGAGTTTCGGGAGGGCCAGATACGCAGTATTTT.